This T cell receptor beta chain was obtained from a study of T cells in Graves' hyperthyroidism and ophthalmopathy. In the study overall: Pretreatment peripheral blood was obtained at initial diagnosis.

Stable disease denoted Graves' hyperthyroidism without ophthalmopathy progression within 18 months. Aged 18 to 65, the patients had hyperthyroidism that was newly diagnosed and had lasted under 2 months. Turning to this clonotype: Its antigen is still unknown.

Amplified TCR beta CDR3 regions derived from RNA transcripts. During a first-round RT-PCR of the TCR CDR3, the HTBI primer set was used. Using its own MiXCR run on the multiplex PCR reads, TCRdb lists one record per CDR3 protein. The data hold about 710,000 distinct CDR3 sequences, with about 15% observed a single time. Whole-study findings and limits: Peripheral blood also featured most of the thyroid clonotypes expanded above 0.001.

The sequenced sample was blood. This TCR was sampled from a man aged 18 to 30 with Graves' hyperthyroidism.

Written as DNA, the CDR3 is TGTGCCAGCTCACCTCCGGGGGGGTTGAGGGATGAGCAGTTCTTC. It specifies CASSPPGGLRDEQFF. The chain uses TRBV18 and TRBJ2-1, with TRBD2 identical over 8 bases. The CDR3 consists of 15 residues. V dropped 3 bases and J dropped 8; count of bases not matched to a gene: 9. Germline V gene sequence: CDR1 KGHSH, CDR2 LQKENI.